This T cell receptor beta chain was observed in a study of post-analysis software for immune sequencing data. About the research overall: Secondary progressive, relapsing-remitting and progressive-relapsing multiple sclerosis were among the included disease courses.

Worth noting for this clonotype: Its specificity is unknown.

Built from TCR beta cDNA, the libraries had unique molecular identifiers in them. Roughly 490,000 cDNA molecules came from around 1 to 9.1 million T cells. One entry per CDR3 protein results from TCRdb running MiXCR on the PCR reads. The table has roughly 800,000 distinct CDR3 sequences, about 50% seen once; the top ten hold approximately 4.5%. V shed 0 bases and J 0 bases; nucleotides not matched to a gene: 7. The CDR3 length is 17 residues. The V gene's germline CDR1 is SGHRS and CDR2 YFSETQ. Study conclusions and caveats: F measure showed strong co-clustering of same-batch samples. Four or five TRBV segments were more frequent in patients than controls; TRBV5-6, TRBV5-1 and TRBV20-1 belonged to this group. Controls' normalized Chao1 diversity significantly exceeded that of multiple sclerosis patients.

The chain has TRBV5-1 and TRBJ2-7; 9 nucleotides align to TRBD1. This sequence originates from a girl aged 5 to 17 with multiple sclerosis. The sample was blood. The CDR3 here is CASSLGTGEPSSYEQYF. Here the CDR3 DNA reads TGCGCCAGCAGCTTGGGGACAGGGGAACCGAGCTCCTACGAGCAGTACTTC.